This TCR beta chain was observed in a study of T cell changes during pregnancy in multiple sclerosis. Sequenced by immunoSEQ multiplex PCR; TCRdb stores in-frame clones only, minus some. This table holds tens of thousands of clones, 91% found once. This CDR3 spans 15 amino acids. Trimming pared 1 base from V and 1 base from J, leaving 8 bases between. Germline loops: CDR1 MNHEY, CDR2 SMNVEV (reference sequence). The sample was CD8+ T cells from peripheral blood mononuclear cells, taken before pregnancy. The chain joins TRBV27 to TRBJ1-5; D remains ambiguous. This TCR came from a female donor with multiple sclerosis, enrolled in a pregnancy study. The CDR3 loop is CASSLFSGSNQPQHF. CDR3 coding DNA: TGTGCCAGCAGTTTATTCTCGGGGAGCAATCAGCCCCAGCATTTT.